This T cell receptor beta chain was captured in a study of shared clonotypes between healthy human individuals. Study conclusions and caveats: The study drew on few donors, limiting represented genetic and exposure-history diversity.

Every subset had its genomic DNA shared out evenly among several immunoSEQ plates. Only in-frame clones appear in the TCRdb table, and some are missing; sequencing was by immunoSEQ multiplex PCR. Of about 490,000 clones listed, around 79% are singletons. Trimming cost V 1 base and J 3 bases, with 13 bases left between them. This CDR3 spans 15 amino acids. The germline V gene encodes CDR1 SGHRS and CDR2 YFSETQ. Details on this clone: Its antigen remains unidentified.

Material: PBMCs. The genes are TRBV5-1 and TRBJ1-1, with D perhaps TRBD1 (5 bases). The receptor was isolated from a woman in her 40s in good health. Some clones in this sample may be carry-over from other donors' samples. The CDR3 protein is CASSLSPLGDTEAFF. CDR3 in DNA: TGCGCCAGCAGCTTGAGTCCCCTAGGGGACACTGAAGCTTTCTTT.